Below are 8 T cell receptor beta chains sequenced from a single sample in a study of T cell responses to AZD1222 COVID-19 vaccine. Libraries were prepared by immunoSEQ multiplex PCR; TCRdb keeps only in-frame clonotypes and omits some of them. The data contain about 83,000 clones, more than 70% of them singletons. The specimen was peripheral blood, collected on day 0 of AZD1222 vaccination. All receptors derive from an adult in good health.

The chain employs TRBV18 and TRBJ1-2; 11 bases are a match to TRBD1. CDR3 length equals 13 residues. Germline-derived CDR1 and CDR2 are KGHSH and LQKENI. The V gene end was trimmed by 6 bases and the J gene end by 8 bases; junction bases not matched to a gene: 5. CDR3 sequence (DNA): TGTGCCAGCTCGCAGGACAGGGGGCCAGGCTACACCTTC. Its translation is CASSQDRGPGYTF.

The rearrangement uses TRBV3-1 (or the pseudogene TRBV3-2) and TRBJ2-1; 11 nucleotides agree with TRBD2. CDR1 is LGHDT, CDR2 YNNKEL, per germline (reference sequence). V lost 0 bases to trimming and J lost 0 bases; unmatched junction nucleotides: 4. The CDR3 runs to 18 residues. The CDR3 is CASSQELAGEPSYNEQFF. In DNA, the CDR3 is TGTGCCAGCAGCCAAGAACTAGCGGGAGAACCCTCCTACAATGAGCAGTTCTTC.

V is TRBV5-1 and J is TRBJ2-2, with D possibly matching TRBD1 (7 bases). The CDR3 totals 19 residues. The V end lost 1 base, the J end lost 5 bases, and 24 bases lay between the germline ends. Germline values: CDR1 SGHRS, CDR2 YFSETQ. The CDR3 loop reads CASSLRLGRRQGGTGELFF. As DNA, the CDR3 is TGCGCCAGCAGCTTGCGGCTTGGGCGACGGCAGGGGGGAACCGGGGAGCTGTTTTTT. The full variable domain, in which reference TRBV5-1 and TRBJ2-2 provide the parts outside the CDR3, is KAGVTQTPRYLIKTRGQQVTLSCSPISGHRSVSWYQQTPGQGLQFLFEYFSETQRNKGNFPGRFSGRQFSNSRSEMNVSTLELGDSALYLCASSLRLGRRQGGTGELFFGEGSRLTVL.

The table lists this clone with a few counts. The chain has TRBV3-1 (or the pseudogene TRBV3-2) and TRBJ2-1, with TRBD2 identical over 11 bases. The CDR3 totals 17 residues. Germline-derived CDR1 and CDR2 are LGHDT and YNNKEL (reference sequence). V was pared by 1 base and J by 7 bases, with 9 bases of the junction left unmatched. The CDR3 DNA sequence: TGTGCCAGCAGCCAAGGAAGACTAGCGGGATGGGGTAATGAGCAGTTCTTC. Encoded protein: CASSQGRLAGWGNEQFF.

CDR3 DNA: TGTGCCAGCAGTTTACTGACAGGGCTAGCTTTCTTT. This gives the protein CASSLLTGLAFF. The chain recombines TRBV28 with TRBJ1-1; 7 bases are a match to TRBD1. The CDR3 runs 12 residues. Trimming took 2 bases from V and 10 from J; bases not matched to a gene: 4. Germline V gives CDR1 MDHEN, CDR2 SYDVKM.

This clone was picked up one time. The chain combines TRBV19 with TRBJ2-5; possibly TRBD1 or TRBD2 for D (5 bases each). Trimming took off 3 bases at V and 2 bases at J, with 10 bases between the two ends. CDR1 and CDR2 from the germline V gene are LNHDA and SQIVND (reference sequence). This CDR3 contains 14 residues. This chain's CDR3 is CASSIRDQQETQYF. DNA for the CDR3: TGTGCCAGTAGTATCCGGGACCAGCAAGAGACCCAGTACTTC.

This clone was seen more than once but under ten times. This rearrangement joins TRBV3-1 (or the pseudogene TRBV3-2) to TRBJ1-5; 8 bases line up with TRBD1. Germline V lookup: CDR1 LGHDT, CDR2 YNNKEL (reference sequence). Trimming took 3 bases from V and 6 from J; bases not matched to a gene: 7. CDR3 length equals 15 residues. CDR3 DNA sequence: TGTGCCAGCAGCCAGGGCAGGGGGCGAATTCAGCCCCAGCATTTT. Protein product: CASSQGRGRIQPQHF.

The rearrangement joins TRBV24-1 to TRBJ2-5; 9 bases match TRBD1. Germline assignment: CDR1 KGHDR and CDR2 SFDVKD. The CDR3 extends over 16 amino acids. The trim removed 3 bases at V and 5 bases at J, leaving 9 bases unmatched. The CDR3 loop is CATSDMTGGEVETQYF. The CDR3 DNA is TGTGCCACCAGTGATATGACAGGGGGAGAGGTGGAGACCCAGTACTTC.